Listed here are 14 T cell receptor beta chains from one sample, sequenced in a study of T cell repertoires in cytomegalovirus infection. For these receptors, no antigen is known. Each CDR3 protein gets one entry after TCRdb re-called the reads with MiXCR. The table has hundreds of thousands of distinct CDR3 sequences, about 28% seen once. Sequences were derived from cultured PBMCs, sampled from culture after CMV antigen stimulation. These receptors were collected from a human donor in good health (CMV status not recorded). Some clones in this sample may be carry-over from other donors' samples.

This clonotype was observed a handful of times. CDR3 residues: CASTGAGDTEAFF. As DNA, the CDR3 is TGTGCCAGTACCGGTGCGGGGGACACTGAAGCTTTCTTT. The gene calls are TRBV19 and TRBJ1-1; weak D call: TRBD1 (5 bases). Germline V gene sequence: CDR1 LNHDA, CDR2 SQIVND (reference sequence). Trimming shortened V by 7 bases and J by 3 bases, and 12 bases separated the two germline ends. This CDR3 has 13 residues.

CDR3 region: CASSLDGGGSRTDTQYF. The CDR3 coding sequence is TGCGCCAGCAGCTTGGACGGGGGAGGGAGCCGCACAGATACGCAGTATTTT. This sequence joins TRBV5-1 and TRBJ2-3; 7 nucleotides align to TRBD2. Germline trimming cut 0 bases from V and 1 base from J; bases unmatched to any gene: 8. This CDR3 has 17 residues. In germline, CDR1 is SGHRS, CDR2 YFSETQ.

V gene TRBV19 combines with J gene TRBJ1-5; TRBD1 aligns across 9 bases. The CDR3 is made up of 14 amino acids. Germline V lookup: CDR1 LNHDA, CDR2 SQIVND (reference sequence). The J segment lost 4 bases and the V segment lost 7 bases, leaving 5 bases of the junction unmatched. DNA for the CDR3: TGTGCCAGTACTCCGGACAGGGGAAATCAGCCCCAGCATTTT. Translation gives CASTPDRGNQPQHF.

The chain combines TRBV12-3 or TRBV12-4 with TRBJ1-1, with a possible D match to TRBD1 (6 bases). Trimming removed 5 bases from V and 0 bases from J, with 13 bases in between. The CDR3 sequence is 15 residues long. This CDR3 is CASSLQGRVNTEAFF. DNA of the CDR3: TGTGCCAGCAGTCTCCAGGGGCGCGTGAACACTGAAGCTTTCTTT.

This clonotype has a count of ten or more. For the CDR3, the DNA is TGTGCCAGCAGCTTAGGGGGGTCGCAGCCCCAGCATTTT. This sequence encodes CASSLGGSQPQHF. The V gene is TRBV7-2, the J gene TRBJ1-5; possibly TRBD1 for D (5 bases). The CDR3 has 13 amino acids. CDR1 and CDR2 from the germline V gene are SGHTA and FQGNSA. Trimming left V 1 base short and J 7 bases short, with 8 bases between.

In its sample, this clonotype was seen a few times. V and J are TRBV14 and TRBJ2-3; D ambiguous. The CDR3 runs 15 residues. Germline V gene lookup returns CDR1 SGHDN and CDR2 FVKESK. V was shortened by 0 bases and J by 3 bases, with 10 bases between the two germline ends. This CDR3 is CASSQDSRRTDTQYF. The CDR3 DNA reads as TGTGCCAGCAGCCAAGATTCCCGCCGGACAGATACGCAGTATTTT.

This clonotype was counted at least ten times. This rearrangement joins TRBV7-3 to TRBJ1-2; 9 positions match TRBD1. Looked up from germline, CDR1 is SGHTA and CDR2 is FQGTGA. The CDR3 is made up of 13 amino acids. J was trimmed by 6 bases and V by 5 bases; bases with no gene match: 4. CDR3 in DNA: TGTGCCAGCAGCCGGGACAGGGAGAATGGCTACACCTTC. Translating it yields CASSRDRENGYTF.

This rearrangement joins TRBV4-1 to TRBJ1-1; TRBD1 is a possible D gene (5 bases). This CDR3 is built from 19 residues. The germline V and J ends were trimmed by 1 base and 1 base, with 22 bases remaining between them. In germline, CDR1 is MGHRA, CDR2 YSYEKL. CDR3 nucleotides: TGCGCCAGCAGCCAAGGGGGCCCGGACGGAGTGACCAAGAACACTGAAGCTTTCTTT. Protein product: CASSQGGPDGVTKNTEAFF.

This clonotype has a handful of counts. CDR3 nucleotides: TGTGCCAGCAGCTTAAACGACAGGGAAGACACCATATATTTT. Translation gives CASSLNDREDTIYF. The chain combines TRBV7-9 with TRBJ1-3, with TRBD1 matching 7 bases. This CDR3 is 14 amino acids long. Germline CDR1 and CDR2: SEHNR and FQNEAQ (reference sequence). V was pared by 2 bases and J by 8 bases, with 6 bases of the junction left unmatched.

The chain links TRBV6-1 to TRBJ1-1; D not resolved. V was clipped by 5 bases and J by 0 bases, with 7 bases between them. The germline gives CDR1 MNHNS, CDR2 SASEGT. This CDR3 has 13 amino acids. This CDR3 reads CASSQTVNTEAFF. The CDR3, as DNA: TGTGCCAGCAGTCAAACAGTGAACACTGAAGCTTTCTTT.

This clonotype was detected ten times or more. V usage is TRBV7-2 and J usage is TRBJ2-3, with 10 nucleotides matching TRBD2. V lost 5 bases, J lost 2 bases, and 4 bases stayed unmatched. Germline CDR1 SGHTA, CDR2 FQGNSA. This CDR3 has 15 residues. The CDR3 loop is CASSLLAGLTDTQYF. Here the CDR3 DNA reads TGTGCCAGCAGCCTACTAGCGGGACTCACAGATACGCAGTATTTT.

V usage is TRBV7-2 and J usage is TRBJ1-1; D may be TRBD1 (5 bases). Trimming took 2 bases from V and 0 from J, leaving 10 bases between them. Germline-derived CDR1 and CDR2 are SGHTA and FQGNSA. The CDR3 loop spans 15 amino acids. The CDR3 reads CASSLFGTVNTEAFF. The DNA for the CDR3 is TGTGCCAGCAGCTTATTCGGGACGGTGAACACTGAAGCTTTCTTT.

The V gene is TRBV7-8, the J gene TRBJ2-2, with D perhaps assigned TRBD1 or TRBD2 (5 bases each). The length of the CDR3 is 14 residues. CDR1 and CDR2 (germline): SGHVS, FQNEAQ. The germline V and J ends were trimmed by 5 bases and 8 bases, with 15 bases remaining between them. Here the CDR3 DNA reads TGTGCCAGCAGCCCCGGGGCGCTGGGAGGGGAGCTGTTTTTT. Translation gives CASSPGALGGELFF.

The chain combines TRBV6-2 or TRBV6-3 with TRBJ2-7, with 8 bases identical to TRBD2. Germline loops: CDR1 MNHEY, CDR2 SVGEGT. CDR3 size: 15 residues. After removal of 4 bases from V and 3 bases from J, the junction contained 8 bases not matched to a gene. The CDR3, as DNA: TGTGCCAGCAGTTCCCCTTTTACTAGCGGCTACGAGCAGTACTTC. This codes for CASSSPFTSGYEQYF.